This T cell receptor (beta chain) stems from a study of PD-1 blockade in classical Hodgkin lymphoma. General study findings and limits: The causes of the repertoire differences, possibly disease activity or prior therapy, remain undefined. Only CD4+ TCR diversity, not CD8+, had risen significantly by C4D1. A reduction in baseline TCR diversity was reportedly seen in newly diagnosed patients relative to healthy donors. Patients excluded were those beginning nivolumab under 1 year after ASCT.

Autologous stem cell transplantation was followed by relapse in every patient, and brentuximab vedotin exposure varied. This CDR3 contains 15 residues. CDR1 is SGHNT and CDR2 is YYREEE in the germline V gene (reference sequence). Unmatched junction bases numbered 3, after V lost 4 bases and J lost 3 bases. Some clones are missing from TCRdb's copy, which holds only in-frame ones; the method was immunoSEQ multiplex PCR. The data show 9,500 to 12,000 clones, approximately 75% seen once. In the case of this clone: No antigen is known for it.

This specimen was peripheral blood mononuclear cells (PBMCs), taken at baseline. This TCR derives from a human donor with classical Hodgkin lymphoma. The chain couples TRBV5-4 to TRBJ2-7, with 14 positions matching TRBD2. The CDR3: CASSAGLAGVYEQYF. DNA for the CDR3: TGTGCCAGCAGCGCGGGACTAGCGGGAGTCTACGAGCAGTACTTC.